The next 13 T cell receptor beta chains were all read from a single sample in a study of blood T cell repertoires in COVID-19 (dated by TCRdb to the early 2020s). Library construction relied on the immunoSEQ multiplex PCR assay. What TCRdb holds here is the immuneACCESS table cut down to in-frame rearrangements. Part of the clones is not present; checked against another copy, under half of the missing clones reflect an unresolved V gene, and the others are unexplained. Here the sample has 150,000 or so clones; about 90% occur a single time. The top ten hold 7% to 7.5% of the sample. The sequencing input was PBMCs or T cells enriched from blood (not recorded which). The source of these receptors is a woman aged 50 to 65 who had recovered from COVID-19.

The chain joins TRBV18 to TRBJ2-7; 7 nucleotides line up with TRBD1. The CDR3 sequence is 14 residues long. V was clipped by 3 bases and J by 6 bases; unmatched bases: 8. The germline V gene encodes CDR1 KGHSH and CDR2 LQKENI. CDR3 loop: CASSPGQYRAEQYF. In DNA, the CDR3 is TGTGCCAGCTCACCGGGACAGTATCGCGCCGAGCAGTACTTC.

The rearrangement joins TRBV5-4 to TRBJ1-2, with 7 bases aligning to TRBD1. CDR3 length: 16 amino acids. The trim removed 4 bases at V and 0 bases at J, leaving 9 bases unmatched. Per germline, CDR1 SGHNT and CDR2 YYREEE (reference sequence). Written as DNA, the CDR3 is TGTGCCAGCAGCCCACAGGGGACAATAGCTAACTATGGCTACACCTTC. Protein sequence: CASSPQGTIANYGYTF.

V usage is TRBV27 and J usage is TRBJ1-2; 7 bases agree with TRBD1. From germline, CDR1 is MNHEY and CDR2 SMNVEV (reference sequence). The CDR3 loop spans 14 amino acids. V lost 6 bases to trimming and J lost 4 bases; unmatched junction nucleotides: 8. In DNA form, the CDR3 reads TGTGCCAGCAGCCCCAGGGGGGCCATCTATGGCTACACCTTC. Protein product: CASSPRGAIYGYTF.

The chain carries TRBV27 and TRBJ2-1, with 9 bases aligning to TRBD2. This CDR3 has 15 residues. The germline gives CDR1 MNHEY, CDR2 SMNVEV (reference sequence). With V trimmed by 6 bases and J by 5 bases, 8 bases remained unmatched. CDR3: CASRGGASGNNEQFF. As DNA, the CDR3 is TGTGCCAGCAGGGGCGGGGCTAGCGGGAACAATGAGCAGTTCTTC.

The V gene is TRBV4-3, the J gene TRBJ1-1; no clear D. Looked up from germline, CDR1 is LGHNA and CDR2 is YSLEER. The CDR3 has 15 amino acids. Trimming took off 0 bases at V and 5 bases at J, with 13 bases between the two ends. The CDR3 region is CASSQDIGKSTEAFF. Here the CDR3 DNA reads TGCGCCAGCAGCCAAGATATCGGGAAATCGACTGAAGCTTTCTTT.

V gene TRBV5-4 combines with J gene TRBJ1-1, with 9 bases fitting TRBD1. CDR1 is SGHNT, CDR2 YYREEE, per germline (reference sequence). The V and J ends lost 5 bases and 1 base, in that order; junction bases with no gene match: 9. The CDR3 totals 16 residues. As DNA, the CDR3 is TGTGCCAGCAGTTTCACAGGGGGCGCCGAGAACACTGAAGCTTTCTTT. Translated, it gives CASSFTGGAENTEAFF.

This rearrangement joins TRBV25-1 to TRBJ2-5, with TRBD2 as a possible D gene (7 bases). The ends were cut back, 8 bases at V and 4 bases at J, with 14 bases in the middle. This CDR3 has 13 amino acids. Germline lookup yields CDR1 MGHDK and CDR2 SYGVNS. This CDR3 reads CASARGGVETQYF. CDR3 nucleotides: TGTGCCAGCGCGAGGGGGGGGGTAGAGACCCAGTACTTC.

V gene TRBV5-1 combines with J gene TRBJ1-6; TRBD1 matches 8 bases. CDR1 and CDR2 (germline): SGHRS, YFSETQ. V trimming: 2 bases; J trimming: 8 bases; junction bases outside the gene matches: 3. The CDR3 loop spans 14 amino acids. This chain's CDR3 is CASSLTGGDSPLHF. CDR3 sequence (DNA): TGCGCCAGCAGCTTAACAGGGGGGGATTCACCCCTCCACTTT.

This clone was counted only a few times. The chain has TRBV12-3 or TRBV12-4 and TRBJ1-1, with D uncertain. The CDR3 runs 11 residues. V lost 3 bases and J lost 7, with 6 bases in between. CDR3 residues: CASSFWLEAFF. CDR3 nucleotide sequence: TGTGCCAGCAGTTTCTGGCTTGAAGCTTTCTTT.

The chain's CDR3 is CATSDSDRGVWNEQFF. The CDR3, as DNA: TGTGCCACCAGTGATTCAGACAGGGGAGTTTGGAATGAGCAGTTCTTC. The chain joins TRBV24-1 to TRBJ2-1; 8 positions match TRBD1. This CDR3 has 16 amino acids. Trimming at V came to 2 bases and at J to 7 bases, leaving 9 bases not matched to a gene. Germline V gene sequence: CDR1 KGHDR, CDR2 SFDVKD.

This clone was seen only a few times. The rearrangement uses TRBV6-2 or TRBV6-3 and TRBJ2-7; 8 bases align to TRBD2. Per the germline V gene, CDR1 is MNHEY and CDR2 is SVGEGT. The CDR3 covers 14 residues. J gave up 0 bases and V 2 bases, and 0 bases lay outside the gene matches. Written as DNA, the CDR3 is TGTGCCAGCAGTTACGGGACTAGCTCCTACGAGCAGTACTTC. Its protein is CASSYGTSSYEQYF.

The V call is TRBV11-2, the J call TRBJ2-7; 9 bases align to TRBD2. CDR3 length: 17 residues. Germline assignment: CDR1 SGHAT and CDR2 FQNNGV. J was trimmed by 3 bases and V by 5 bases; bases with no gene match: 14. The DNA for the CDR3 is TGTGCCAGCAGCAAAGCTGGGGGACTAGCCGACTTCTACGAGCAGTACTTC. Its protein is CASSKAGGLADFYEQYF.

The CDR3 sequence is CASSLLPPQEGPQHF. The CDR3 nucleotides are TGTGCCAGCAGTTTACTCCCCCCCCAAGAGGGGCCCCAGCATTTT. V and J are TRBV27 and TRBJ1-5; D gene unclear. Germline-derived CDR1 and CDR2 are MNHEY and SMNVEV (reference sequence). Trimming removed 2 bases from V and 9 bases from J, with 17 bases in between. The CDR3 consists of 15 residues.